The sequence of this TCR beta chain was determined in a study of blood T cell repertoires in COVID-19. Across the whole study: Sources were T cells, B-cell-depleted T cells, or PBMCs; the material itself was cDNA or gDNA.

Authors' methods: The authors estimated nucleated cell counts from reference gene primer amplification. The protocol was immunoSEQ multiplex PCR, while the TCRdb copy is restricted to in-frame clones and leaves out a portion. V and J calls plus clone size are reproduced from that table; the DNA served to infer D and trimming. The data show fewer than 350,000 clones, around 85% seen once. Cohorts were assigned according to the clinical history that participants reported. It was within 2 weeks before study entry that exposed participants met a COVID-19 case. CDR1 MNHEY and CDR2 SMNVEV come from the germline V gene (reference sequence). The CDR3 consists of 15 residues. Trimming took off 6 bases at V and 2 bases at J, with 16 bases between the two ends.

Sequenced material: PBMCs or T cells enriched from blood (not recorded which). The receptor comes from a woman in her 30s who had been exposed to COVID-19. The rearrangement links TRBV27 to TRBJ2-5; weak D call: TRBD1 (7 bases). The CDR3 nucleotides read TGTGCCAGCAGGCTGACAGGGACTCCGCAAGAGACCCAGTACTTC. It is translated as CASRLTGTPQETQYF.